This T cell receptor beta chain emerged from a study of T cells after yellow fever vaccination. Study-wide background: Low-cell-number fractions underwent preparation using SMART-Seq v4 Ultra Low Input.

One entry per CDR3 protein results from TCRdb running MiXCR on the 5' RACE reads. The data show about 340,000 distinct CDR3 sequences, roughly 4.3% seen once. The V and J ends lost 1 base and 6 bases, in that order; junction bases with no gene match: 6. The germline V gene has CDR1 LNHDA and CDR2 SQIVND (reference sequence). The length of the CDR3 is 15 residues. This clonotype was seen a handful of times. Its antigen is still unknown. Points from the study as a whole: Most primary-vaccination clones recurred post-booster (about 96% CD4, about 87% CD8).

This specimen consisted of PBMCs, obtained 5 days after the yellow fever booster vaccination. The genes are TRBV19 and TRBJ1-5; 7 nucleotides line up with TRBD1. The source is a man aged 18 to 35 who received the YFV17D yellow fever vaccine. The CDR3, as DNA: TGTGCCAGTAGTATAGGGCAGGGGGGAAGTCAGCCCCAGCATTTT. Translated, it gives CASSIGQGGSQPQHF. The full variable domain, with the rest looked up from reference TRBV19 and TRBJ1-5, is DGGITQSPKYLFRKEGQNVTLSCEQNLNHDAMYWYRQDPGQGLRLIYYSQIVNDFQKGDIAEGYSVSREKKESFPLTVTSAQKNPTAFYLCASSIGQGGSQPQHFGDGTRLSIL.